This T cell receptor beta chain was sequenced during a study of blood T cells in healthy people across ages. This clonotype has just a few counts. Alongside a J-beta primer mix, a sample-barcoded 5' primer served in a second PCR lasting 7 to 11 cycles. Via MiXCR, TCRdb re-called the 5' RACE reads, giving one row per CDR3 protein. The sample includes about 640,000 distinct CDR3 sequences, roughly 58% of them seen just once. CDR3 length equals 13 residues. Germline V CDR1 and CDR2: MNHEY, SVGEGT. V lost 3 bases to trimming and J lost 14 bases; unmatched junction nucleotides: 5. The chain couples TRBV6-2 or TRBV6-3 to TRBJ2-1, with 12 bases identical to TRBD2. The sample consisted of blood. This TCR was sampled from a man between 60 and 75 years old in good health. CDR3 sequence reads: CASSYASGGGKFF. The DNA of the CDR3 is TGTGCCAGCAGTTATGCTAGCGGGGGGGGCAAGTTCTTC.